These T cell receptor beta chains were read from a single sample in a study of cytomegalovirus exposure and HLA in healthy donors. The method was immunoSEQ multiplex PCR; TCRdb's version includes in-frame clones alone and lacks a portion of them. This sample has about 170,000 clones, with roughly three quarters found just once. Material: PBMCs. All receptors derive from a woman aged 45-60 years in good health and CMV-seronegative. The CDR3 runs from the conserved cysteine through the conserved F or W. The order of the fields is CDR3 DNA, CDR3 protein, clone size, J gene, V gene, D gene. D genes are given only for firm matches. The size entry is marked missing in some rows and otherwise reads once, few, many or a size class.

TGTGCCAGCAGCCAAGATCCGGACTCGGAGAATCAGCCCCAGCATTTT,CASSQDPDSENQPQHF,-,TRBJ1-5,TRBV4-2,-
TGTGCCAGCAGTGCTAGGCCGGATCAGCCCCAGCATTTT,CASSARPDQPQHF,-,TRBJ1-5,TRBV6-1,-
TGTGCCAGCAGTCTCGGGCGTGAGTCGGGGGAGCAGTACTTC,CASSLGRESGEQYF,-,TRBJ2-7,TRBV28,-
TGTGCCAGCAGTGAACTGGACTCACAGAGGTACAATGAGCAGTTCTTC,CASSELDSQRYNEQFF,-,TRBJ2-1,TRBV2,-
TGTGCCAGCTCCCCGTCTCCGGGACAGGGAAACACCATATATTTT,CASSPSPGQGNTIYF,-,TRBJ1-3,TRBV6-1,TRBD1
TGTGCCTGGAGTAGGACTAGGGATAATTCACCCCTCCACTTT,CAWSRTRDNSPLHF,-,TRBJ1-6,TRBV30,-
TGCGCCAGCAGCTTGACTAGCGGGAGTTACAATGAGCAGTTCTTC,CASSLTSGSYNEQFF,-,TRBJ2-1,TRBV5-1,TRBD2
TGTGCCAGCAGCGGACAGGCGGGCACCGGGGAGCTGTTTTTT,CASSGQAGTGELFF,-,TRBJ2-2,TRBV14,TRBD1
TGTGCCAGCTCGCCGACAGACACTCAGCCCCAGCATTTT,CASSPTDTQPQHF,few,TRBJ1-5,TRBV18,-
TGTGCCAGCAGGAAGGACAGGGTCTTACTTGAAGCTTTCTTT,CASRKDRVLLEAFF,-,TRBJ1-1,TRBV6-1,TRBD1
TGCGCCAGCAGCTGGACAGGGTTGTCGGCCGGGGAGCTGTTTTTT,CASSWTGLSAGELFF,once,TRBJ2-2,TRBV5-1,TRBD1
TGCGCCAGCAGCTTGACGAGCGGGAGGATGGGCGAGCAGTACTTC,CASSLTSGRMGEQYF,-,TRBJ2-7,TRBV5-1,TRBD2
TGTTCCAGCAGCTTAGCCGAGAGCAATCAGCCCCAGCATTTT,CSSSLAESNQPQHF,-,TRBJ1-5,TRBV7-9,-
TGTGCCAGCAGCTTAGATCTGGTAACAGTTGAAGCTTTCTTT,CASSLDLVTVEAFF,-,TRBJ1-1,TRBV11-2,-
TGTGCCAGCAGCTTGAAGCAGGGCATAGAGACCCAGTACTTC,CASSLKQGIETQYF,once,TRBJ2-5,TRBV7-9,-
TGTGCCAGTAGTATAGAGGGCCGTCGGGGAGGTGAAAAACTGTTTTTT,CASSIEGRRGGEKLFF,-,TRBJ1-4,TRBV19,-
TGTGCCAGTAGTATAAAGACTAGCGGGGGGGCAGGCATTCAGTACTTC,CASSIKTSGGAGIQYF,-,TRBJ2-4,TRBV19,TRBD2
TGTGCCAGCAGTTTACCCTCAGGGGACGAAGGGTTCTTC,CASSLPSGDEGFF,-,TRBJ2-1,TRBV28,-
TGTGCCAGCAGCTTGGACAGGGGGCGATCACCCCTCCACTTT,CASSLDRGRSPLHF,-,TRBJ1-6,TRBV5-6,TRBD1
TGTGCCAGCAGCTTAGGACAGGGCTACGAGCAGTACTTC,CASSLGQGYEQYF,-,TRBJ2-7,TRBV13,-
TGTGCCAGCAGCGCAACCTGGACAGGCAATGGCTACACCTTC,CASSATWTGNGYTF,-,TRBJ1-2,TRBV11-2,TRBD1
TGTGCCAGCAGTTTAGCCCCAGAAGCTAACTATGGCTACACCTTC,CASSLAPEANYGYTF,few,TRBJ1-2,TRBV28,-
TGTGCCAGCAGTTCAACAGGGCGCTACGAGCAGTACTTC,CASSSTGRYEQYF,-,TRBJ2-7,TRBV28,-
TGTGCCAGCAGCCAAGACTGGGAGTCCTACGAGCAGTACTTC,CASSQDWESYEQYF,-,TRBJ2-7,TRBV4-2,-
TGTGCCAGTAGAACCTTGTCGGGAGGGAATAATTCACCCCTCCACTTT,CASRTLSGGNNSPLHF,-,TRBJ1-6,TRBV19,-
TGTGCCAGCAGCCTCGGGACTAAAGAGACCCAGTACTTC,CASSLGTKETQYF,-,TRBJ2-5,TRBV7-2,TRBD2
TGTGCCAGTAGTTTGGACTTACACTATGGCTACACCTTC,CASSLDLHYGYTF,-,TRBJ1-2,TRBV19,-
TGCGCCAGCAGCTACGACAGGCTCTCCTACGAGCAGTACTTC,CASSYDRLSYEQYF,-,TRBJ2-7,TRBV4-3,-
TGTGCTAGCAGCTTAGGCCAGGGCGACGAGCAGTACTTC,CASSLGQGDEQYF,-,TRBJ2-7,TRBV7-7,-
TGTGCCAGCAGTGAAGACCTCCGGACAGGGATGTACGAGCAGTACTTC,CASSEDLRTGMYEQYF,few,TRBJ2-7,TRBV6-1,TRBD1
TGCGCCAGCTGGGGTGGACAGGGGAGTTCCGAGCAGTACTTC,CASWGGQGSSEQYF,-,TRBJ2-7,TRBV5-1,TRBD1
TGTGCCTCGGGCCCGGGGGGCACAGATACGCAGTATTTT,CASGPGGTDTQYF,-,TRBJ2-3,TRBV10-3,-
TGTGCCAGCTCACCAACCGACAGGTCGCGGTGGGAGCAGTACTTC,CASSPTDRSRWEQYF,-,TRBJ2-7,TRBV18,-
TGTGCCAGCGGCATCAGGGGGAATGAGCAGTTCTTC,CASGIRGNEQFF,-,TRBJ2-1,TRBV28,TRBD1
TGCGCCAGCAGCCCCACGGGGAGGGGGAGCACTGAAGCTTTCTTT,CASSPTGRGSTEAFF,-,TRBJ1-1,TRBV5-1,-
TGTGCCAGCACCCTAGGGGGTGGGGGCGGGGAGCTGTTTTTT,CASTLGGGGGELFF,-,TRBJ2-2,TRBV7-2,-
TGTGCCAGCTCTAGACAGGGTGGCCAAACTAATGAAAAACTGTTTTTT,CASSRQGGQTNEKLFF,-,TRBJ1-4,TRBV18,TRBD1
TGTGCCAGCAGCTCCACAGCGGGAGGGTCTGAGCAGTACTTC,CASSSTAGGSEQYF,-,TRBJ2-7,TRBV7-2,TRBD2
TGTGCCAGCAGCGGACGGAGGGGAGCTTTCTTT,CASSGRRGAFF,few,TRBJ1-1,TRBV7-2,-
TGTGCCAGCTCGTCCCAGGGGTACCAGCCCCAGCATTTT,CASSSQGYQPQHF,-,TRBJ1-5,TRBV18,-
TGTGCCAGCAGCCCGGGGAGGGGTTTAGGGCGTCCTAACTATGGCTACACCTTC,CASSPGRGLGRPNYGYTF,-,TRBJ1-2,TRBV5-6,-
TGCAGCGTTTCGGACAGGGTCCACGAGCAGTACTTC,CSVSDRVHEQYF,-,TRBJ2-7,TRBV29-1,TRBD1
TGCGCCAGCAGCTTTAGACAGGGCCCCGGGGGCAATCAGCCCCAGCATTTT,CASSFRQGPGGNQPQHF,-,TRBJ1-5,TRBV5-1,TRBD1
TGTGCCAGCAGTTACGCAGGGGCTGGAGGAAACACCATATATTTT,CASSYAGAGGNTIYF,-,TRBJ1-3,TRBV6-5,-
TGCGCCAGCAGCCAAGATGCGATGGGTCTAGCGATGAGCACAGATACGCAGTATTTT,CASSQDAMGLAMSTDTQYF,-,TRBJ2-3,TRBV4-3,-
TGTGCCAGCGCAGAACAGGGCAACACTGAAGCTTTCTTT,CASAEQGNTEAFF,-,TRBJ1-1,TRBV18,-
TGTGCCAGTAGTGTTACCGGGACTCTCCCATACTACGAGCAGTACTTC,CASSVTGTLPYYEQYF,-,TRBJ2-7,TRBV19,-